The clone carrying this T cell receptor (beta chain) was seen only a few times. No antigen is known for it. CDR3 length: 14 residues. V gave up 4 bases and J gave up 0 bases, with 9 bases separating them. CDR1 MDHEN and CDR2 SYDVKM come from the germline V gene. The data were obtained in a study of cytotoxic CD8 clonotypes in ibrutinib-treated CLL. Study details: A mean of about 250,000 productive templates and over 75,000 productive rearrangements was obtained per sample. Regarding the study as a whole: Clonality was higher at baseline than in age-matched healthy donors and tracked circulating CD8+ T-cell counts.

Profiled with immunoSEQ multiplex PCR; TCRdb holds only in-frame clones, not every one. The sample lists a few hundred thousand clones, 70% occurring once. The sequence was obtained from a human donor with chronic lymphocytic leukemia. The chain uses TRBV28 and TRBJ1-2; D is uncertain. The sequences come from PBMCs, collected after 24 months of ibrutinib treatment. CDR3 loop: CASSSGSPNYGYTF. The CDR3 region has the DNA TGTGCCAGCAGTTCCGGGTCGCCTAACTATGGCTACACCTTC.